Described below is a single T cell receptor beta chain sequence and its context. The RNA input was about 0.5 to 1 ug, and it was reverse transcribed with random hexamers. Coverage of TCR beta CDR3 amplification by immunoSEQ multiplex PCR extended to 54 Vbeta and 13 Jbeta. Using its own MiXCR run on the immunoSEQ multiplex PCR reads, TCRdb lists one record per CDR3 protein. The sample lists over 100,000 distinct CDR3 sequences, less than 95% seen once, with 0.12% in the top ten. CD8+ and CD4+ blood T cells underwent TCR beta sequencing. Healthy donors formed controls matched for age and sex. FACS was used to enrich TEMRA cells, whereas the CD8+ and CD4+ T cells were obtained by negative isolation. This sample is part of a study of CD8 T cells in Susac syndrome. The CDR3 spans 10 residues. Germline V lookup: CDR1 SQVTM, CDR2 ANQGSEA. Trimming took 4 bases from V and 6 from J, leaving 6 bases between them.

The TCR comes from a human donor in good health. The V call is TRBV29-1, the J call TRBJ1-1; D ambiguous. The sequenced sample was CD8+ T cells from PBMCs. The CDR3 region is CSVGGAEAFF. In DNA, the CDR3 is TGCAGCGTTGGTGGGGCTGAAGCTTTCTTT.